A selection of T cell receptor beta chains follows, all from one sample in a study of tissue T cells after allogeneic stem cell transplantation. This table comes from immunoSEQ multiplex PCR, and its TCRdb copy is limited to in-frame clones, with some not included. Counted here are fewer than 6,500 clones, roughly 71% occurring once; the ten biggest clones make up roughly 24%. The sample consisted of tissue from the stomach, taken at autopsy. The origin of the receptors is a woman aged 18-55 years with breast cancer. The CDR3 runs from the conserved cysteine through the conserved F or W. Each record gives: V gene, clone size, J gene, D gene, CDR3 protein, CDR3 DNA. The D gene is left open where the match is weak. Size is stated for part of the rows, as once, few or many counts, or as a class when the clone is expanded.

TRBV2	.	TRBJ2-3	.	CASSEGFGGGTEYF	.
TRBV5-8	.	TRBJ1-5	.	CASSTGLNQPQHF	TGTGCCAGCAGCACCGGGCTCAATCAGCCCCAGCATTTT
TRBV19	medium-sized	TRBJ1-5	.	CASSIGAEYYNQPQHF	TGTGCCAGTAGTATAGGGGCGGAATATTACAATCAGCCCCAGCATTTT
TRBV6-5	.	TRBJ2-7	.	CASRGTSRTPYEQYF	TGTGCCAGCAGGGGGACTTCGCGGACTCCCTACGAGCAGTACTTC
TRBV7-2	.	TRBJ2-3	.	CASSLIRGSNTDTQYF	TGTGCCAGCAGCTTAATCCGAGGGTCTAACACAGATACGCAGTATTTT
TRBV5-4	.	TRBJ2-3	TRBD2	CASSSERGGDSHTQYF	TGTGCCAGCAGCTCTGAGCGGGGGGGAGACTCACATACGCAGTATTTT
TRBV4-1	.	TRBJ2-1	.	CASSQEGAPHNEQFF	TGCGCCAGCAGCCAAGAGGGGGCACCCCACAATGAGCAGTTCTTC
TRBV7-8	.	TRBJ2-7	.	CASSLYGPGNYEQYF	TGTGCCAGCAGCTTATACGGCCCGGGCAACTACGAGCAGTACTTC
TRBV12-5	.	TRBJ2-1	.	CASVPMGNLSSYNEQFF	TGTGCTAGTGTCCCGATGGGAAATTTGAGCTCCTACAATGAGCAGTTCTTC
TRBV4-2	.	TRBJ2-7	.	CASSQFLGLQSYEQYF	TGTGCCAGCAGCCAATTTTTGGGACTCCAATCTTACGAGCAGTACTTC
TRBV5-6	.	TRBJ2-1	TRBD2	CASSLGSGGGNEQFF	TGTGCCAGCAGCTTGGGTAGCGGGGGAGGGAATGAGCAGTTCTTC
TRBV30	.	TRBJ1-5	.	CAWSGNRVRGGNQPQHF	TGTGCCTGGAGCGGCAATCGTGTGAGGGGTGGTAATCAGCCCCAGCATTTT
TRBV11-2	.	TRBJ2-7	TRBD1	CASSPFRDSDEQYF	TGTGCCAGCAGCCCCTTCCGGGACAGCGACGAGCAGTACTTC
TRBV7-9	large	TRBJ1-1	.	CASSPTAAGDTEAFF	TGTGCCAGCAGCCCTACGGCGGCAGGGGACACTGAAGCTTTCTTT
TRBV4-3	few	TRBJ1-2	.	CASSQEYHGYTF	TGCGCCAGCAGCCAAGAGTATCATGGCTACACCTTC
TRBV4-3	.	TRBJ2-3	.	CASSQEMGRGPDTQYF	TGCGCCAGCAGCCAAGAAATGGGGCGGGGGCCAGATACGCAGTATTTT
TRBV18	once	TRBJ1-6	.	CASSPTGAGSPLHF	TGTGCCAGCTCACCGACGGGGGCTGGTTCACCCCTCCACTTT
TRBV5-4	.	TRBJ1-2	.	CASSPNTVYGYTF	TGTGCCAGCAGCCCGAACACAGTCTATGGCTACACCTTC
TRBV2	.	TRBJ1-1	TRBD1	CASSGTGGAAFF	TGTGCCAGCAGTGGGACAGGGGGTGCAGCTTTCTTT
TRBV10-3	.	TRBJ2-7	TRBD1	CAIGTEVPYEQYF	TGTGCCATCGGGACAGAGGTTCCCTACGAGCAGTACTTC
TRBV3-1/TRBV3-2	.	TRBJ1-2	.	CASSQETGSYGYTF	TGTGCCAGCAGCCAAGAGACGGGGTCCTATGGCTACACCTTC
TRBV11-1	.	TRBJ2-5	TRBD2	CASSLAAGVQETQYF	TGTGCCAGCAGCTTAGCAGCGGGAGTTCAAGAGACCCAGTACTTC
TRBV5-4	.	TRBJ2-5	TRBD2	CASSLAGGTQETQYF	TGTGCCAGCAGCTTAGCGGGAGGGACCCAAGAGACCCAGTACTTC
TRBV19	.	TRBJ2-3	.	CASSIIAESTDTQYF	TGTGCCAGTAGTATAATAGCGGAAAGCACAGATACGCAGTATTTT
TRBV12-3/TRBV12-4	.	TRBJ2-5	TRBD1	CASSDRGRETQYF	TGTGCCAGCAGCGACAGGGGGCGAGAGACCCAGTACTTC
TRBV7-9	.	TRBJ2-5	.	CASSFSFPGGETQYF	TGTGCCAGCAGCTTTAGTTTCCCGGGGGGCGAGACCCAGTACTTC
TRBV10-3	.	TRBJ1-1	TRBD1	CAINDRDRGYPEAFF	TGTGCCATCAACGACCGGGACAGGGGGTATCCTGAAGCTTTCTTT
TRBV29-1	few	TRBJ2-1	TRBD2	CSVGGGSGMGWEQFF	TGCAGCGTTGGCGGGGGTAGCGGGATGGGTTGGGAGCAGTTCTTC
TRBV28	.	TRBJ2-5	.	CASSLRETQYF	TGTGCCAGCAGTTTAAGAGAGACCCAGTACTTC
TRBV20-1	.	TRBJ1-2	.	CSASKGLYGYTF	TGCAGTGCTAGTAAAGGGCTCTATGGCTACACCTTC
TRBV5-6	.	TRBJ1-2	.	CASNRWTENYGYTF	TGTGCCAGCAACCGGTGGACGGAGAACTATGGCTACACCTTC
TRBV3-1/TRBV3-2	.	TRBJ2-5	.	CASSRTTGRRETQYF	TGTGCCAGCAGCCGCACGACAGGGAGGAGAGAGACCCAGTACTTC
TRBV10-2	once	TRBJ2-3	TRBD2	CASSEDSGGNTDTQYF	TGCGCCAGCAGTGAGGATAGCGGGGGCAACACAGATACGCAGTATTTT
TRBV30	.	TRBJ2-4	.	CAWELPGRAKNIQYF	TGTGCCTGGGAGCTCCCCGGTAGGGCCAAAAACATTCAGTACTTC
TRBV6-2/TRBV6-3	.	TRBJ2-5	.	CASSYSLDEGAGETQYF	TGTGCCAGCAGTTACTCGTTGGATGAGGGCGCGGGAGAGACCCAGTACTTC
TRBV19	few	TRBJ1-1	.	CASSIGTFMNTEAFF	TGTGCCAGTAGTATCGGGACATTCATGAACACTGAAGCTTTCTTT
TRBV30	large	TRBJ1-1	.	CAWSSYRTNTEAFF	TGTGCCTGGAGTTCTTACAGGACGAACACTGAAGCTTTCTTT
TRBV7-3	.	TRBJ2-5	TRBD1	CASSFTGGRETQYF	TGTGCCAGCAGCTTTACAGGGGGCCGGGAGACCCAGTACTTC
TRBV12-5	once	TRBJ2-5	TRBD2	CASGLAGPKTQYF	TGTGCTAGCGGACTAGCGGGTCCAAAGACCCAGTACTTC
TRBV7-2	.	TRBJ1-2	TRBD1	CASSPGTDNYGYTF	TGTGCCAGCAGCCCAGGGACAGACAACTATGGCTACACCTTC
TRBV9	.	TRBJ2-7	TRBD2	CASSVGGTIQDEQYF	TGTGCCAGCAGCGTAGGGGGGACTATACAGGACGAGCAGTACTTC
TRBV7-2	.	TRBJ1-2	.	CASSFYVYGYTF	TGTGCCAGCAGTTTCTATGTCTATGGCTACACCTTC
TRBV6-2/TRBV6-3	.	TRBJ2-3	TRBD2	CASSYDSGGATDTQYF	TGTGCCAGCAGTTATGATAGCGGGGGGGCCACAGATACGCAGTATTTT
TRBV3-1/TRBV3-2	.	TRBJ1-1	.	CASSPLGGKGTEAFF	TGTGCCAGCAGCCCATTGGGAGGGAAGGGCACTGAAGCTTTCTTT
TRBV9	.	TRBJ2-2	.	CASSVQGTGELFF	TGTGCCAGCAGCGTTCAGGGGACCGGGGAGCTGTTTTTT
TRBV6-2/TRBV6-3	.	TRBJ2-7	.	CASSRRTTSYEQYF	TGTGCCAGCAGCCGGAGGACTACCTCCTACGAGCAGTACTTC
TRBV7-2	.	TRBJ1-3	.	CASSLVSSGNTIYF	TGTGCCAGCAGCTTAGTCAGCTCTGGAAACACCATATATTTT
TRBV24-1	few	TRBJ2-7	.	CATSDFGRGSHLTYEQYF	TGTGCCACCAGTGATTTCGGGCGAGGGTCCCACCTTACCTACGAGCAGTACTTC
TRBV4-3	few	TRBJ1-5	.	CASSQGYGYGNQPQHF	TGCGCCAGCAGCCAAGGCTACGGGTATGGCAATCAGCCCCAGCATTTT
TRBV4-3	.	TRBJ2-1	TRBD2	CASSHGWTSGGEDNEQFF	TGCGCCAGCAGCCACGGATGGACTAGCGGGGGGGAAGACAATGAGCAGTTCTTC
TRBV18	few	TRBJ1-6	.	CASSPGGGYERNSPLHF	TGTGCCAGCTCCCCGGGAGGGGGGTATGAGAGGAATTCACCCCTCCACTTT
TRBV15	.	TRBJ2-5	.	CATSRIPQETQYF	TGTGCCACCAGCAGGATCCCCCAAGAGACCCAGTACTTC
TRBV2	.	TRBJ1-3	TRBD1	CARLAPGGAGDSGNTIYF	TGTGCCAGATTGGCCCCAGGGGGCGCAGGGGACTCTGGAAACACCATATATTTT
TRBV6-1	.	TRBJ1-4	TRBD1	CASSGTGGDEKLFF	TGTGCCAGCAGTGGGACAGGGGGCGATGAAAAACTGTTTTTT
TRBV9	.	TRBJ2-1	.	CASSASASSEQFF	TGTGCCAGCAGCGCTTCTGCTAGTTCGGAGCAGTTCTTC
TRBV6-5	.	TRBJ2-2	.	CASSYSTTAGELFF	TGTGCCAGCAGTTACTCTACTACTGCCGGGGAGCTGTTTTTT
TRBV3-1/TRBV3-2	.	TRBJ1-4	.	CASSQLTGANEKLFF	TGTGCCAGCAGCCAATTGACAGGCGCTAATGAAAAACTGTTTTTT
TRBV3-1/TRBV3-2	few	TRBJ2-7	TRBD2	CASSQGDYHPYEQYF	TGTGCCAGCAGCCAAGGGGACTACCACCCCTACGAGCAGTACTTC
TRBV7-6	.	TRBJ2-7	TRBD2	CASSPGTSGTYEQYF	TGTGCCAGCAGCCCCGGGACTAGCGGGACCTACGAGCAGTACTTC